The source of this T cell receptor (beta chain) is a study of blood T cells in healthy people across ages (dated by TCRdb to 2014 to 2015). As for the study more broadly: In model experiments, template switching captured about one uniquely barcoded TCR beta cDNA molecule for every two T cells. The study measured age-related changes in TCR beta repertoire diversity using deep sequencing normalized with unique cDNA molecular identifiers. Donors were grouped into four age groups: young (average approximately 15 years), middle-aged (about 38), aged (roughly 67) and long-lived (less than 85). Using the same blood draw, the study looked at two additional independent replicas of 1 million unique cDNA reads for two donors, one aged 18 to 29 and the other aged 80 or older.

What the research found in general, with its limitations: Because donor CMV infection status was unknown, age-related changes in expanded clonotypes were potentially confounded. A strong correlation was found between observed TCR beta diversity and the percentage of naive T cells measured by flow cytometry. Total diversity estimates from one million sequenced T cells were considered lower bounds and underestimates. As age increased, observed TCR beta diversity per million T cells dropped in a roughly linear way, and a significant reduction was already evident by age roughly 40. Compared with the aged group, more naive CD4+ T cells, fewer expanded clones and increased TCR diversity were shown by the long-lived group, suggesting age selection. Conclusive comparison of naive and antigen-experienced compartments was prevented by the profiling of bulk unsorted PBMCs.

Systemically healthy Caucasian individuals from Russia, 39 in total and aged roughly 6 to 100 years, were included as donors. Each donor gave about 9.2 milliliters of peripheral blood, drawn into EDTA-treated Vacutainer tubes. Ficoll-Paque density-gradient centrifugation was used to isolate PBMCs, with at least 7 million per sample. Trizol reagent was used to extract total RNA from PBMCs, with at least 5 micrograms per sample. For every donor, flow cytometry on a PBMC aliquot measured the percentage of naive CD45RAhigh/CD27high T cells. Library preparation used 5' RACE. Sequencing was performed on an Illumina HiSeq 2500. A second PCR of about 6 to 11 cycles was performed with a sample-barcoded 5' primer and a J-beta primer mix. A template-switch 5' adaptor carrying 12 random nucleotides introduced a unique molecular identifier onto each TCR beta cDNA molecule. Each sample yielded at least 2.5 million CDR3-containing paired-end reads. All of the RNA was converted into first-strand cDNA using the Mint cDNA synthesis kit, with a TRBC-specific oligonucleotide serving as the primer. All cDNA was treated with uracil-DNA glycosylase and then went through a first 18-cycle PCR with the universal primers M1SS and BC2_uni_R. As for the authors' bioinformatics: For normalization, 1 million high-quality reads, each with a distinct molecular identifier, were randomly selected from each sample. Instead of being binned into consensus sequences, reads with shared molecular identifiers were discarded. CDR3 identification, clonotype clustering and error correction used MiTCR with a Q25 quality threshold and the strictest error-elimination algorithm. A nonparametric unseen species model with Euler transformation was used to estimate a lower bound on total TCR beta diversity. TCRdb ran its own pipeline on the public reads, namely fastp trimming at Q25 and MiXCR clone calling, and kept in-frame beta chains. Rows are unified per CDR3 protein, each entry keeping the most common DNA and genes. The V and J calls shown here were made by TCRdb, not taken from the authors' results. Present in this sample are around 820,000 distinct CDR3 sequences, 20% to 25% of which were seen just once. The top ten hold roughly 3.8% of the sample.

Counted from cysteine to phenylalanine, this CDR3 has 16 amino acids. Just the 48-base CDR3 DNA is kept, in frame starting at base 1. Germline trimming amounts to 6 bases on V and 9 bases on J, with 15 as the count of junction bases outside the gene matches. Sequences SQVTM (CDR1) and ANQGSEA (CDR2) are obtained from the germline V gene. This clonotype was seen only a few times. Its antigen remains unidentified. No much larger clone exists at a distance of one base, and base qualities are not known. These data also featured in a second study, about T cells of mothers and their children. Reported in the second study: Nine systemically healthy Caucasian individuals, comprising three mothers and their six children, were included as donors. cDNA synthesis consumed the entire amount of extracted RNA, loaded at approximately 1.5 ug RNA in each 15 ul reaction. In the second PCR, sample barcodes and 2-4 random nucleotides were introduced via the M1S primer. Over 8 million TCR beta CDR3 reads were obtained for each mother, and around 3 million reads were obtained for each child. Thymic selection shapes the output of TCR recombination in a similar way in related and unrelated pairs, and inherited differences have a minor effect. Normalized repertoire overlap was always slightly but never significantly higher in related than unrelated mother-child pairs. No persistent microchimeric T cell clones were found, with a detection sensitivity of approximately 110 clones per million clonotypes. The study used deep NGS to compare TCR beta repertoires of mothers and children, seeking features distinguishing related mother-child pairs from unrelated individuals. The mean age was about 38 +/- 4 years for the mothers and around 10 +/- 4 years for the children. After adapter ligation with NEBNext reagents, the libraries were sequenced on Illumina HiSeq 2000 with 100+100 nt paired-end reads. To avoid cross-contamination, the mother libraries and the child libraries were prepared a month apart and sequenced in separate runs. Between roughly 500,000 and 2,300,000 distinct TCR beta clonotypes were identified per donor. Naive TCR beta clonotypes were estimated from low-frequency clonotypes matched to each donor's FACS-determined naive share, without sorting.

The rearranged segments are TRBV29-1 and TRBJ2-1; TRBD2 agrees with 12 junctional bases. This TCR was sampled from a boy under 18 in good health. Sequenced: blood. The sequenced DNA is TGCAGCGTCCGACACCTAGCGGGAGGGCTGGTGGGTGAGCAGTTCTTC. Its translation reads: CSVRHLAGGLVGEQFF.